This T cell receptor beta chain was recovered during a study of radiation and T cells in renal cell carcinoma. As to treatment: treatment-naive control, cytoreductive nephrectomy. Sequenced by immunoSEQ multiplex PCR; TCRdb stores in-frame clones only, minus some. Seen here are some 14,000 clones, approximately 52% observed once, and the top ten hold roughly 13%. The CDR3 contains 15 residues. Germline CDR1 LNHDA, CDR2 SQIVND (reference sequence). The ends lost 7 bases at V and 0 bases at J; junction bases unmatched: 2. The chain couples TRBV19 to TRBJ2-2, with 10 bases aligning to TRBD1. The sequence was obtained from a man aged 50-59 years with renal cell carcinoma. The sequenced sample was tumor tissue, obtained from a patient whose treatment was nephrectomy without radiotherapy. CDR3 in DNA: TGTGCCAGTAACGACAGGGGGCCGAACACCGGGGAGCTGTTTTTT. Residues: CASNDRGPNTGELFF.